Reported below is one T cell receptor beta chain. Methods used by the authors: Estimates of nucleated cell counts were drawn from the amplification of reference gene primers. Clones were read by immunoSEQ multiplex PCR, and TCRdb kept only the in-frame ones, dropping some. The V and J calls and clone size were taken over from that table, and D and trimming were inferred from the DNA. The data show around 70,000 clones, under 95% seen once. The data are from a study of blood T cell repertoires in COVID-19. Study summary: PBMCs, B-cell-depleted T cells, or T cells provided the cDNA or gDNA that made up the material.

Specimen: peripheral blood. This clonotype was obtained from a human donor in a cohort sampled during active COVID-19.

The CDR3 region has the DNA TGTGCCAGCACCAGACAGGGGAGGAACTATGGCTACACCTTC. Encoded protein: CASTRQGRNYGYTF. V usage is TRBV3-1 (or the pseudogene TRBV3-2) and J usage is TRBJ1-2, with 8 nucleotides matching TRBD1. This CDR3 comprises 14 residues. Germline V gene lookup returns CDR1 LGHDT and CDR2 YNNKEL (reference sequence). Unmatched junction bases numbered 6, after V lost 7 bases and J lost 2 bases.